This T cell receptor (beta chain) was recovered during a study of shared T cell receptors in the human thymus. This clone was observed a handful of times. The data were produced by immunoSEQ multiplex PCR, yet TCRdb's version contains in-frame clones alone and is incomplete. Counted here are about 610,000 clones, around nine tenths occurring once; the ten biggest clones make up around 0.0099%. CDR3 length: 22 residues. Germline V gene data show CDR1 as LGHNA and CDR2 as YSLEER. V trimming: 0 bases; J trimming: 3 bases; junction bases outside the gene matches: 21. The data also belong to a second study, concerning human thymus T cells. That source notes: Thymus was obtained from resections taken during corrective heart surgery. Among thymic and blood repertoires, usage of V and J genes appeared biased. Related work showed strongly overlapping thymic repertoires across unrelated individuals.

The chain is built from TRBV4-3 and TRBJ2-2; 8 nucleotides agree with TRBD2. The receptor was isolated from a boy in the first two years of life with a congenital heart defect. Specimen: thymocytes. As DNA, the CDR3 is TGCGCCAGCAGCCAAGATATTGGGGAGTGGGTCGGGAGGGCCGTGTACACCGGGGAGCTGTTTTTT. Translation gives CASSQDIGEWVGRAVYTGELFF.